Listed below are T cell receptor beta chains from one sample, sequenced in a study of blood T cells in healthy people across ages. Each CDR3 protein is one row after TCRdb ran MiXCR on the 5' RACE reads. Here the sample spans 1.5 million to 2 million distinct CDR3 sequences, about 35% being singletons. What was sequenced was blood. The receptors were gathered from a young woman in good health. CDR3s include the opening cysteine and the closing phenylalanine or tryptophan. The D gene is left open where the match is weak. For some rows the clone size is stated as once, few or many, or as a class when expanded; others skip it.

>TRBJ2-7|-|TRBV11-2|few|15
TGTGCCAGCAGCCTCCGGGACGGGATGATCTACGAGCAGTACTTC
CASSLRDGMIYEQYF
>TRBJ2-7|-|TRBV7-9|many|15
TGTGCCAGCAGCCGAGGGGGGGGGTCCTCCTACGAGCAGTACTTC
CASSRGGGSSYEQYF
>TRBJ2-7|TRBD1|TRBV11-2|few|16
TGTGCCAGCAGCTTAGATGGGACAGGGGCCGCCTACGAGCAGTACTTC
CASSLDGTGAAYEQYF
>TRBJ2-3|TRBD2|TRBV28|few|16
TGTGCCAGCAGTTGGATAGCGGGAGACCCAACAGATACGCAGTATTTT
CASSWIAGDPTDTQYF
>TRBJ1-4|-|TRBV6-1|few|14
TGTGCCAGCAGAGAAAGCGCAACTAATGAAAAACTGTTTTTT
CASRESATNEKLFF
>TRBJ2-3|-|TRBV7-2|-|12
TGTGCCAGCAGCTTAAGGACAGATATGCAGTATTTT
CASSLRTDMQYF
>TRBJ1-2|-|TRBV9|-|15
TGTGCCAGCAGCGGAGGGAGTGTAGGTCGGTGGCCCTACACCTTC
CASSGGSVGRWPYTF
>TRBJ2-1|-|TRBV20-1|-|10
TGCAGTGTGCGTCGCGATGAGCAGGTCTTC
CSVRRDEQVF
>TRBJ1-1|-|TRBV20-1|few|13
TGCAGTGCTTCCCCTGTGGGGGGAACTGAAGCTTTCTTT
CSASPVGGTEAFF
>TRBJ1-1|-|TRBV12-3/TRBV12-4|-|13
TGTGCCAGCAGTTTATATATGGGTCCAGAAGCTTTCTTT
CASSLYMGPEAFF
>TRBJ1-2|-|TRBV7-9|-|13
TGTGCCAGCAGCTTAGCCGACAGGCCTGGCTACACCTTC
CASSLADRPGYTF
>TRBJ2-7|TRBD2|TRBV5-6|few|15
TGTGCCAGCAGATTAGCGGGGGGAAGGTTCTACGAGCAGTACTTC
CASRLAGGRFYEQYF
>TRBJ2-7|-|TRBV4-1|-|14
TGCGCCAGCAGCCAAGATTCAGGGGAAAACGAGCAGTACTTC
CASSQDSGENEQYF
>TRBJ2-5|-|TRBV7-2|few|13
TGTGCCAGCAGCGAAACCATTCGGGAGACCCAGTACTTC
CASSETIRETQYF
>TRBJ1-2|-|TRBV6-6|-|14
TGTGCCAGCAGCCAGAGGGGGGGTCCTTATGGCTACACCTTC
CASSQRGGPYGYTF
>TRBJ1-1|TRBD1|TRBV5-1|-|14
TGCACCAGCAGCCCAACAGGGGGGAACACTGAAGCTTTCTTT
CTSSPTGGNTEAFF
>TRBJ2-5|-|TRBV2|-|12
TGTGCCAGCAGTGAATCCCCAGAGACCCAGTACTTC
CASSESPETQYF
>TRBJ2-3|-|TRBV7-9|few|14
TGTGCCAGCAGCCCATCCATAGGCGCAGATACGCAGTATTTT
CASSPSIGADTQYF
>TRBJ1-2|TRBD1|TRBV6-1|few|14
TGTGCCAGCAGTGCCGACAGGGTAAAGACTGGCTACACCTTC
CASSADRVKTGYTF
>TRBJ1-5|-|TRBV12-3/TRBV12-4|-|16
TGTGCCAGCAGTTTAAGGGGAGGGGGGAATTCTCTGCCCCAGCATTTT
CASSLRGGGNSLPQHF
>TRBJ2-4|-|TRBV29-1|-|17
TGCAGCGTTGAAGATCTTAGGCCAGGGAAGCACAAAAACATTCAGTACTTC
CSVEDLRPGKHKNIQYF
>TRBJ2-7|-|TRBV28|few|13
TGTGCCAGCACCGACGTCAGGGCCTACGAGCAGTACTTC
CASTDVRAYEQYF